One sample yielded the 14 T cell receptor beta chains listed below, sequenced in a study of immune heterogeneity within non-small cell lung tumors. Template input was genomic DNA from bulk tumor (600 ng per sample). Several widely spaced biopsies per primary tumor were taken during surgery. It was patients with untreated, newly diagnosed non-small cell lung cancer who underwent curative surgery. Multiplex PCR amplified the TCR beta CDR3 region. Its first round ran for 9 to 11 cycles with 32 V and 13 J primers. TCRdb reprocessed the multiplex PCR reads with MiXCR, giving one entry per CDR3 protein. The data contain fewer than 10,000 distinct CDR3 sequences, roughly a third of them singletons. The material sequenced was lung tumor tissue. The receptors derive from a man aged 55 to 69 with non-small cell lung cancer.

This chain joins TRBV4-1 and TRBJ2-7; perhaps TRBD1 as D (5 bases). The CDR3 is made up of 16 amino acids. Trimming removed 0 bases at V and 3 bases at J, with 15 bases between. The germline gives CDR1 MGHRA, CDR2 YSYEKL. The chain's CDR3 is CASSQDLDSSDYEQYF. CDR3 DNA: TGCGCCAGCAGCCAAGATCTCGACAGTTCCGACTACGAGCAGTACTTC.

By sample share, this clonotype is medium-sized. The chain recombines TRBV2 with TRBJ2-7, with 8 bases identical to TRBD2. V was pared by 9 bases and J by 5 bases, with 9 bases of the junction left unmatched. Per germline, CDR1 SNHLY and CDR2 FYNNEI. CDR3 length equals 13 residues. The CDR3 reads CASTTGGKNEQYF. The CDR3 region has the DNA TGTGCCAGTACCACGGGAGGGAAAAACGAGCAGTACTTC.

This clonotype was found many times. J is TRBJ1-5 and V is TRBV7-2; no reliable D call. The CDR3 consists of 15 residues. CDR1 and CDR2 from the germline V gene are SGHTA and FQGNSA. Trimming removed 1 base at V and 5 bases at J, with 12 bases between. The CDR3: CASSLVASQDQPQHF. CDR3 nucleotides: TGTGCCAGCAGCTTAGTGGCCTCGCAGGATCAGCCCCAGCATTTT.

This clonotype was observed a single time. The chain couples TRBV15 to TRBJ2-7; 8 bases agree with TRBD1. Germline V lookup: CDR1 LNHNV, CDR2 YYDKDF (reference sequence). The CDR3 length is 15 residues. The trim removed 4 bases at V and 0 bases at J, leaving 5 bases unmatched. The CDR3 bases are TGTGCCACCAGCACCAGGACAGGGCCCTCCTACGAGCAGTACTTC. Its translation is CATSTRTGPSYEQYF. Drawing the rest from reference TRBV15 and TRBJ2-7, the complete variable domain is DAMVIQNPRYQVTQFGKPVTLSCSQTLNHNVMYWYQQKSSQAPKLLFHYYDKDFNNEADTPDNFQSRRPNTSFCFLDIRSPGLGDTAMYLCATSTRTGPSYEQYFGPGTRLTVT.

This clonotype was counted at least ten times. The genes are TRBV2 and TRBJ2-2; no clear D. The CDR3 has 15 residues. Germline assignment: CDR1 SNHLY and CDR2 FYNNEI. Trimming shortened V by 2 bases and J by 4 bases, and 11 bases separated the two germline ends. CDR3 nucleotide sequence: TGTGCCAGCAGTGAAAGGTTTCTAATCACCGGGGAGCTGTTTTTT. This gives the protein CASSERFLITGELFF.

This clonotype has only a few counts. The CDR3 DNA is TGTGCCGCCTCGGGGGGCCAGGGACAGACCCAGTACTTC. Protein product: CAASGGQGQTQYF. The rearrangement links TRBV5-4 to TRBJ2-5; tentatively, D is TRBD2 (7 bases). With 10 bases removed from V and 6 bases from J, the gap between germline ends came to 19 bases. CDR1 SGHNT and CDR2 YYREEE come from the germline V gene (reference sequence). The CDR3 consists of 13 residues.

In this sample, this clonotype is medium-sized. The chain carries TRBV20-1 and TRBJ1-6; TRBD1 might be the D (6 bases). The V gene's germline CDR1 is DFQATT and CDR2 SNEGSKA (reference sequence). The CDR3 totals 14 residues. Trimming left V 2 bases short and J 6 bases short, with 11 bases between. The DNA of the CDR3 is TGCAGTGCTAGACCTCAGGGGTCTAATTCACCCCTCCACTTT. Translating gives CSARPQGSNSPLHF.

This clonotype showed up many times. J is TRBJ1-3 and V is TRBV19; D remains unclear. CDR1 and CDR2 (germline): LNHDA, SQIVND (reference sequence). The CDR3 extends over 13 amino acids. Trimming pared 6 bases from V and 0 bases from J, leaving 6 bases between. DNA for the CDR3: TGTGCCAGTAGAGGACCCTCTGGAAACACCATATATTTT. The encoded protein is CASRGPSGNTIYF.

This clonotype is medium-sized within its sample. The chain uses TRBV20-1 and TRBJ2-1; maybe TRBD1 (5 bases). CDR1 and CDR2 (germline): DFQATT, SNEGSKA (reference sequence). The CDR3 is 16 residues long. V was cut by 0 bases and J by 5 bases, with 17 bases left in between. CDR3 in DNA: TGCAGTGCTAGAGATCTCGCAGGGAAGGTGGACAATGAGCAGTTCTTC. It codes for CSARDLAGKVDNEQFF.

This clonotype was found a few times. The genes are TRBV3-1 and TRBJ1-2; D perhaps matches TRBD1 (5 bases). From germline, CDR1 is LGHDT and CDR2 YNNKEL (reference sequence). The CDR3 length is 15 residues. Trimming removed 5 bases from V and 2 bases from J, with 15 bases in between. The CDR3 coding sequence is TGTGCCAGCAGCGCCCCCTCGGGGGGGAACTATGGCTACACCTTC. Encoded protein: CASSAPSGGNYGYTF.

At least ten counts were recorded for this clonotype. The chain links TRBV5-1 to TRBJ2-1; TRBD1 or TRBD2 may be the D gene (5 bases each). In germline, CDR1 is SGHRS, CDR2 YFSETQ. This CDR3 has 16 residues. Trimming stripped 4 bases from V and 0 bases from J, with 14 bases between. CDR3 nucleotide sequence: TGCGCCAGCAGCCTGGGGGTGGGGAGCTCCTACAATGAGCAGTTCTTC. Translating it yields CASSLGVGSSYNEQFF. The complete variable domain, with remaining parts taken from reference TRBV5-1 and TRBJ2-1, reads KAGVTQTPRYLIKTRGQQVTLSCSPISGHRSVSWYQQTPGQGLQFLFEYFSETQRNKGNFPGRFSGRQFSNSRSEMNVSTLELGDSALYLCASSLGVGSSYNEQFFGPGTRLTVL.

About this clonotype: Given the absence of the conserved phenylalanine or tryptophan at the CDR3 end, a read error is likely. The DNA is omitted, as the CDR3 cannot be located on it reliably, and the CDR3 follows TCRdb's listing. The chain joins TRBV28 to TRBJ2-3; the table assigns TRBD1, which was not confirmed against the DNA. The CDR3 length is 16 residues, termini included. The germline V gene encodes CDR1 MDHEN and CDR2 SYDVKM. The CDR3 loop is CASSYTGQGGEQYFGP.

With respect to this clonotype: This CDR3 fails to terminate in the conserved phenylalanine or tryptophan, so it likely reflects a read error. The DNA is left out, because the CDR3 cannot be placed on it with certainty; the CDR3 is given as TCRdb lists it. The V and J genes are TRBV11-2 and TRBJ2-3; TRBD2, as called in the table, went unchecked against the DNA. The germline gives CDR1 SGHAT, CDR2 FQNNGV. The CDR3 adds up to 18 amino acids, both ends counted. The CDR3 loop is CASSSPLAGVVHEQYFGP.

The rearrangement joins TRBV28 to TRBJ2-7, with a tentative D call TRBD2 (5 bases). Germline V gene lookup returns CDR1 MDHEN and CDR2 SYDVKM. This CDR3 has 13 residues. Trimming removed 2 bases from V and 6 bases from J, with 11 bases in between. The CDR3 sequence is CASSLGGWLEQYF. The CDR3, as DNA: TGTGCCAGCAGTTTAGGCGGGTGGCTCGAGCAGTACTTC.